Presented here are 20 T cell receptor beta chains from one specimen sequenced in a study of cytomegalovirus exposure and HLA in healthy donors. Use of 60 Vbeta and 13 Jbeta primers characterized the PCR. Sequencing was performed with immunoSEQ multiplex PCR; in TCRdb, only in-frame clones are kept and a portion is missing. The sample has about 210,000 clones; roughly 85% are singletons. The sample taken for sequencing was PBMCs. These receptors were collected from a male donor in good health and CMV-seronegative.

V and J are TRBV6-5 and TRBJ2-1, with a tentative D call TRBD2 (5 bases). The V end lost 7 bases, the J end lost 2 bases, and 12 bases lay between the germline ends. The germline V gene encodes CDR1 MNHEY and CDR2 SVGAGI. This CDR3 is 14 amino acids long. CDR3 DNA: TGTGCCAGCATTTCCCGGGGTACCTACAATGAGCAGTTCTTC. Protein sequence: CASISRGTYNEQFF.

This clone was counted between two and nine times. This sequence joins TRBV6-1 and TRBJ1-5; no firm D call. Per the germline V gene, CDR1 is MNHNS and CDR2 is SASEGT. V was trimmed by 3 bases and J by 3 bases, leaving 9 bases between them. CDR3 length: 14 amino acids. The CDR3 loop is CASSDPGLNQPQHF. The CDR3 nucleotides are TGTGCCAGCAGTGACCCCGGACTCAATCAGCCCCAGCATTTT.

V usage is TRBV18 and J usage is TRBJ2-1, with 8 bases that match TRBD2. With V trimmed by 3 bases and J by 3 bases, 7 bases remained unmatched. Germline values: CDR1 KGHSH, CDR2 LQKENI. The CDR3 extends over 16 amino acids. As DNA, the CDR3 is TGTGCCAGCTCACCGTCCCGGGGGGGCCGCTACAATGAGCAGTTCTTC. It codes for CASSPSRGGRYNEQFF. Complete variable domain (other parts from reference TRBV18 and TRBJ2-1): NAGVMQNPRHLVRRRGQEARLRCSPMKGHSHVYWYRQLPEEGLKFMVYLQKENIIDESGMPKERFSAEFPKEGPSILRIQQVVRGDSAAYFCASSPSRGGRYNEQFFGPGTRLTVL.

The gene calls are TRBV7-2 and TRBJ1-2; TRBD1 matches 8 bases. V gave up 5 bases and J gave up 2 bases; unmatched junction bases: 7. Germline loops: CDR1 SGHTA, CDR2 FQGNSA. The CDR3 covers 15 residues. For the CDR3, the DNA is TGTGCCAGCAGCAACCAGGGGGCGGGGAACTATGGCTACACCTTC. Translating it yields CASSNQGAGNYGYTF.

The chain employs TRBV5-1 and TRBJ2-5, with TRBD1 identical over 7 bases. CDR1 and CDR2 (germline): SGHRS, YFSETQ. The CDR3 covers 13 residues. V lost 4 bases to trimming and J lost 5 bases; unmatched junction nucleotides: 5. This CDR3 is CASSRDRGETQYF. CDR3 sequence (DNA): TGCGCCAGCAGCCGGGACAGAGGCGAGACCCAGTACTTC.

The chain uses TRBV5-1 and TRBJ1-1; D gene unclear. Germline V gene data show CDR1 as SGHRS and CDR2 as YFSETQ. The length of the CDR3 is 13 residues. V was trimmed by 6 bases and J by 1 base, leaving 10 bases between them. CDR3 nucleotide sequence: TGCGCCAGCAACGACAAGACGAACACTGAAGCTTTCTTT. This sequence encodes CASNDKTNTEAFF. The variable domain in full, completed from reference TRBV5-1 and TRBJ1-1, reads KAGVTQTPRYLIKTRGQQVTLSCSPISGHRSVSWYQQTPGQGLQFLFEYFSETQRNKGNFPGRFSGRQFSNSRSEMNVSTLELGDSALYLCASNDKTNTEAFFGQGTRLTVV.

The gene calls are TRBV27 and TRBJ2-1, with unresolved D. Germline lookup yields CDR1 MNHEY and CDR2 SMNVEV (reference sequence). There are 14 residues in the CDR3. V dropped 6 bases and J dropped 9 bases, with 18 bases sitting between them. This CDR3 is CASRSGVSLLEQFF. Here the CDR3 DNA reads TGTGCCAGCAGATCAGGTGTTTCATTACTTGAGCAGTTCTTC.

This clone came up a few times. The chain has TRBV5-1 and TRBJ2-5; tentatively, D is TRBD2 (6 bases). The germline gives CDR1 SGHRS, CDR2 YFSETQ. Trimming took 0 bases from V and 4 from J, leaving 13 bases between them. The CDR3 extends over 15 amino acids. CDR3 amino acids: CASSLEGTGGETQYF. DNA for the CDR3: TGCGCCAGCAGCTTGGAAGGGACTGGTGGAGAGACCCAGTACTTC.

The sample holds one count of this clone. This sequence joins TRBV7-9 and TRBJ2-3; the match to TRBD1 covers 7 bases. Germline V gene data show CDR1 as SEHNR and CDR2 as FQNEAQ (reference sequence). This CDR3 has 14 residues. Trimming removed 5 bases from V and 2 bases from J; junction bases left unmatched: 4. For the CDR3, the DNA is TGTGCCAGCAGCCGGGACAGATACACAGATACGCAGTATTTT. It yields the protein CASSRDRYTDTQYF.

The chain joins TRBV7-9 to TRBJ1-6, with 9 bases lining up with TRBD1. The J segment lost 7 bases and the V segment lost 4 bases, leaving 8 bases of the junction unmatched. The CDR3 is 16 amino acids. Germline assignment: CDR1 SEHNR and CDR2 FQNEAQ (reference sequence). CDR3 nucleotide sequence: TGTGCCAGCAGCTCCTCCGGGACAGGGTTAAATTCACCCCTCCACTTT. It is translated as CASSSSGTGLNSPLHF.

The CDR3 region is CASRTGGNSPLHF. In nucleotides, the CDR3 is TGTGCCAGCAGAACAGGGGGGAATTCACCCCTCCACTTT. The V gene is TRBV27, the J gene TRBJ1-6; 8 bases agree with TRBD1. Germline V gene sequence: CDR1 MNHEY, CDR2 SMNVEV (reference sequence). The ends lost 6 bases at V and 7 bases at J; junction bases unmatched: 2. The CDR3 has 13 residues.

The DNA of the CDR3 is TGTGCCAGTAGTACTGCGGGACCTAAGCAGTACTTC. Amino acids: CASSTAGPKQYF. This chain connects TRBV19 to TRBJ2-7, with D tentatively TRBD2 (6 bases). This CDR3 comprises 12 residues. V was pared by 4 bases and J by 8 bases, with 12 bases between. Germline CDR1 reads LNHDA; CDR2 reads SQIVND (reference sequence).

The genes are TRBV9 and TRBJ2-7; 12 bases fit TRBD2. With 4 bases clipped from V and 5 bases from J, the junction kept 10 bases outside the gene matches. The CDR3 contains 16 residues. Germline V lookup: CDR1 SGDLS, CDR2 YYNGEE. The CDR3 nucleotides are TGTGCCAGCAGCCCACGACTAGCGGGAGCTATTGACGAGCAGTACTTC. Translated, it gives CASSPRLAGAIDEQYF.

The chain has TRBV7-8 and TRBJ1-1; D unresolved. Per germline, CDR1 SGHVS and CDR2 FQNEAQ. This CDR3 has 16 amino acids. V was trimmed by 1 base and J by 7 bases, leaving 19 bases between them. CDR3 sequence: CASSLETAGRKSEAFF. The CDR3 DNA reads TGTGCCAGCAGCTTAGAGACCGCCGGGAGGAAGAGTGAAGCTTTCTTT.

The sample holds one count of this clone. V gene TRBV6-6 combines with J gene TRBJ1-1; D gene ambiguous. This CDR3 contains 10 residues. Germline lookup yields CDR1 MNHNY and CDR2 SVGAGI (reference sequence). V was shortened by 4 bases and J by 8 bases, with 5 bases between the two germline ends. The CDR3 coding sequence is TGTGCCAGCAGTTCAAAAGAAGCTTTCTTT. This encodes CASSSKEAFF.

The rearrangement uses TRBV27 and TRBJ2-7; tentatively, D is TRBD2 (5 bases). Trimming took 7 bases from V and 8 from J, leaving 24 bases between them. The CDR3 sequence is 15 residues long. Germline values: CDR1 MNHEY, CDR2 SMNVEV (reference sequence). The CDR3 nucleotides are TGTGCCAGCACTCTGGGTGGACGGCCCGGGATGAAGCAGTACTTC. It translates to CASTLGGRPGMKQYF.

The chain carries TRBV18 and TRBJ2-7, with 9 bases matching TRBD1. In germline, CDR1 is KGHSH, CDR2 LQKENI. Germline trimming cut 3 bases from V and 7 bases from J; bases unmatched to any gene: 10. The CDR3 contains 15 residues. The CDR3 DNA is TGTGCCAGCTCACCGGGACAGGGCTCTACGGGGGAGCAGTACTTC. The encoded protein is CASSPGQGSTGEQYF. Full variable domain (missing parts from reference TRBV18 and TRBJ2-7): NAGVMQNPRHLVRRRGQEARLRCSPMKGHSHVYWYRQLPEEGLKFMVYLQKENIIDESGMPKERFSAEFPKEGPSILRIQQVVRGDSAAYFCASSPGQGSTGEQYFGPGTRLTVT.

The CDR3 sequence is CASSPTGSYEQYF. CDR3 nucleotide sequence: TGTGCCAGCAGTCCCACAGGGTCCTACGAGCAGTACTTC. The chain joins TRBV6-5 to TRBJ2-7, with a possible D match to TRBD1 (6 bases). The germline CDR1 and CDR2 sequences are MNHEY and SVGAGI. The V and J ends lost 5 bases and 1 base respectively, with 9 bases between them. The CDR3 covers 13 residues.

CDR3 protein: CASSPEPETSDIQYF. CDR3 DNA: TGTGCCAGCAGTCCAGAGCCCGAAACTAGCGACATTCAGTACTTC. The chain links TRBV28 to TRBJ2-4, with 7 bases aligning to TRBD2. The germline V gene has CDR1 MDHEN and CDR2 SYDVKM. J lost 8 bases, V lost 5 bases, and 12 bases had no gene match. The CDR3 extends over 15 amino acids.

The chain joins TRBV10-3 to TRBJ1-5; D possibly corresponds to TRBD1 (5 bases). From germline, CDR1 is ENHRY and CDR2 SYGVKD. The V and J ends lost 10 bases and 0 bases respectively, with 13 bases between them. The CDR3 is 14 amino acids. In DNA form, the CDR3 reads TGTGCCACTAAAGGGGCAGCTAGCAATCAGCCCCAGCATTTT. It encodes CATKGAASNQPQHF.